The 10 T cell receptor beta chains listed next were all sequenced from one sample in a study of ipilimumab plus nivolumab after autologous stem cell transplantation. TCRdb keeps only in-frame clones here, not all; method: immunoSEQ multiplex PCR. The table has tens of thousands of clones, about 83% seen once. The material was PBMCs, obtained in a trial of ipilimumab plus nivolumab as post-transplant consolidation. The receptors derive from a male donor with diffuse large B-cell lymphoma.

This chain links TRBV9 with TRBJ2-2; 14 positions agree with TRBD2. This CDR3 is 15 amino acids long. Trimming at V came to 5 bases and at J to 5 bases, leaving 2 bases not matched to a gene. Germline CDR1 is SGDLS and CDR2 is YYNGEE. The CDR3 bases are TGTGCCAGCAGAGGGACTAGCGGGGGAACCGGGGAGCTGTTTTTT. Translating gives CASRGTSGGTGELFF.

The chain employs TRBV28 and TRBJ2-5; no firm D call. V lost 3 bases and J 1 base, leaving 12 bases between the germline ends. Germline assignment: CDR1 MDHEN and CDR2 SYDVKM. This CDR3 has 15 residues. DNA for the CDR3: TGTGCCAGCAGTTTGAACCCTGTGGGCCAAGAGACCCAGTACTTC. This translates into CASSLNPVGQETQYF.

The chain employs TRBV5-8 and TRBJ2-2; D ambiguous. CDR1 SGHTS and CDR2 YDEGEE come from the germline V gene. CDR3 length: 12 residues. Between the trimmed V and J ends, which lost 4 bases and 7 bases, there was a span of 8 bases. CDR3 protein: CASSPSRGELFF. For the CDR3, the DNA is TGTGCCAGCAGCCCTTCGCGCGGGGAGCTGTTTTTT.

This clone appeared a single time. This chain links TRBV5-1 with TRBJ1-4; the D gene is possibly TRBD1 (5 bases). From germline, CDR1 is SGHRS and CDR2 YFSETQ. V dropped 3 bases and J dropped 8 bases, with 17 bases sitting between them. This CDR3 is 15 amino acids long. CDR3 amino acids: CASSSDRGVGEKLFF. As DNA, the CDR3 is TGCGCCAGCAGCTCCGATCGGGGGGTCGGAGAAAAACTGTTTTTT.

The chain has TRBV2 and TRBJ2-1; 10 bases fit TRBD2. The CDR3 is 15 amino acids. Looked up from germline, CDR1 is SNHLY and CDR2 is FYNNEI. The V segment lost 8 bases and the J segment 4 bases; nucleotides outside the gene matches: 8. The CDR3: CASGVTSGEYNEQFF. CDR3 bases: TGTGCCAGCGGAGTTACTAGCGGGGAGTACAATGAGCAGTTCTTC.

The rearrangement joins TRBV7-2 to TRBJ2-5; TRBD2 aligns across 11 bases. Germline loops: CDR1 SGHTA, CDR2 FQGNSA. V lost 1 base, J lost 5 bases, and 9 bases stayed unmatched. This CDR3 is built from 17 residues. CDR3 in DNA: TGTGCCAGCAGCTTAGGGTCTAGCGGGGGGTCCGGTGAGACCCAGTACTTC. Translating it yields CASSLGSSGGSGETQYF.

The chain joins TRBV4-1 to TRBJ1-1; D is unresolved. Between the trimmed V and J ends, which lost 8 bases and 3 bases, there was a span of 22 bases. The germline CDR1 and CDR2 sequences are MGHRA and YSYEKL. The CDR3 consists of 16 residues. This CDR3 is CASSPSAGVVYTEAFF. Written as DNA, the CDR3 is TGCGCCAGCTCGCCTTCAGCCGGAGTCGTGTACACTGAAGCTTTCTTT.

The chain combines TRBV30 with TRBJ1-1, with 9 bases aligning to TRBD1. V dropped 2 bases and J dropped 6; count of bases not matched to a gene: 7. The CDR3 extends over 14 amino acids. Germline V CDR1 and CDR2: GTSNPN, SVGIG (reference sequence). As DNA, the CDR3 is TGTGCCTGGAGTTCCGGGACAGGGAGAGCTGAAGCTTTCTTT. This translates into CAWSSGTGRAEAFF.

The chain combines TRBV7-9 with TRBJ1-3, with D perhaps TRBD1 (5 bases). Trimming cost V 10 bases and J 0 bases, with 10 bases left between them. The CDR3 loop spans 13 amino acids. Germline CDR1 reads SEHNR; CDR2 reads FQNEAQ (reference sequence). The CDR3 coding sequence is TGTGCCACCCACGGGACCTCTGGAAACACCATATATTTT. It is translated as CATHGTSGNTIYF.

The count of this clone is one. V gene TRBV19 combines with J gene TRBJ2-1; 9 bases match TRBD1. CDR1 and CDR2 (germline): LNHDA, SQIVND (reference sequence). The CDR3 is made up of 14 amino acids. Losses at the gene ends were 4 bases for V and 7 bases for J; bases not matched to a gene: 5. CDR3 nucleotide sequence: TGTGCCAGTAGTACGGGACAGGGACGGAATGAGCAGTTCTTC. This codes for CASSTGQGRNEQFF.